The 3 T cell receptor beta chains in this list originate from one sample, sequenced in a study of CD8+CD57+ T cells in acquired aplastic anemia. TCR beta VDJ combinations and CDR3 sequences were profiled from genomic DNA. TCRdb passed the reads through MiXCR, listing each CDR3 protein once. Of under 250,000 distinct CDR3 sequences listed, approximately 50% were seen once; the top ten hold over 7.5%. Patients chosen for sequencing had CD8+CD57+ cells that had expanded, as shown by flow cytometry. Sequencing was done on a sample of sorted CD4+, CD8+, or CD8+CD57+ T cells (not recorded which) from PBMCs. The receptors derive from a human donor with aplastic anemia.

This clonotype has a count of ten or more. J is TRBJ1-2 and V is TRBV6-5; D gene ambiguous. The CDR3 sequence is 16 residues long. Germline assignment: CDR1 MNHEY and CDR2 SVGAGI. The ends were cut back, 6 bases at V and 6 bases at J, with 23 bases in the middle. The chain's CDR3 is CASSPLSAVVTDGYTF. CDR3 nucleotides: TGTGCCAGCAGCCCCCTTTCGGCTGTGGTCACTGATGGCTACACCTTC.

This clonotype occurred a few times. A much larger clone differs from this one at a single base, so this may be a read error. This chain joins TRBV29-1 and TRBJ1-2; tentative D call: TRBD1 (6 bases). CDR3 length: 16 amino acids. Trimming took 6 bases from V and 0 from J, leaving 20 bases between them. CDR1 is SQVTM, CDR2 ANQGSEA, per germline. Written as DNA, the CDR3 is TGCAGCGTAAAGACAGGAAGCTTTAAAACTAACTATGGCTACACCTTC. It yields the protein CSVKTGSFKTNYGYTF.

The chain recombines TRBV29-1 with TRBJ2-3, with D unresolved. Between the trimmed V and J ends, which lost 7 bases and 5 bases, there was a span of 13 bases. In germline, CDR1 is SQVTM, CDR2 ANQGSEA. This CDR3 comprises 12 residues. In DNA, the CDR3 is TGCAGCGCCCTTTACAATGGAGATACGCAGTATTTT. This encodes CSALYNGDTQYF.